One T cell receptor beta chain is described in this entry. Profiled with immunoSEQ multiplex PCR; TCRdb holds only in-frame clones, not every one. The table records under 100,000 clones, about 96% of them present only once. The data derive from a study of technical replicates of blood from a few donors. The germline V gene encodes CDR1 SQVTM and CDR2 ANQGSEA. V lost 6 bases and J lost 6; bases outside the gene matches: 9. The CDR3 has 13 residues. The sequenced sample consisted of T cells isolated from PBMCs. The TCR comes from a human donor in good health. The V gene is TRBV29-1, the J gene TRBJ2-7; 9 bases agree with TRBD2. The CDR3 bases are TGCAGCGTCTCCACCGGACTAGCGCTCGAGCAGTACTTC. Its translation is CSVSTGLALEQYF.